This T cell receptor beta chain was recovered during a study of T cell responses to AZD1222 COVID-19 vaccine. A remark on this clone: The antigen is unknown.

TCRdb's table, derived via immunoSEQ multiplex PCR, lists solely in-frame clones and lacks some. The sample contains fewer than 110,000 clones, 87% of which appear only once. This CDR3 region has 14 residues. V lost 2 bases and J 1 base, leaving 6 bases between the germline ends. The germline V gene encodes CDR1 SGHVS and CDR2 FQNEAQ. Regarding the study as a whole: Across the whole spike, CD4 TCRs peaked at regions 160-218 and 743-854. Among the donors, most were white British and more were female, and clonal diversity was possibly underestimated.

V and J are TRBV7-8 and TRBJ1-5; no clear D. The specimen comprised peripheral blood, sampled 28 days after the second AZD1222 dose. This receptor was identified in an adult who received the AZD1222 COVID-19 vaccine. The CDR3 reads CASSLLVSNQPQHF. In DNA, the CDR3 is TGTGCCAGCAGCTTATTAGTCAGCAATCAGCCCCAGCATTTT.